This entry is about one T cell receptor (beta chain). No antigen is known for it. The data stem from a study of T cell responses to AZD1222 COVID-19 vaccine. Study as a whole: Analyses pooled second doses at about 4 or about 12 weeks.

TCRdb's table, derived via immunoSEQ multiplex PCR, lists solely in-frame clones and lacks some. Among around 190,000 clones listed, 85% to 90% were seen once. Germline assignment: CDR1 SGHTA and CDR2 FQGTGA. Trimming took off 0 bases at V and 7 bases at J, with 12 bases between the two ends. This CDR3 has 15 residues. Study conclusions and caveats: With dominance at 160-218 and 743-854, vaccine-associated CD4 TCRs spanned spike. Donors were mostly white British, more females; clonal diversity possibly underestimated.

This chain links TRBV7-3 with TRBJ1-4; D call uncertain. The clonotype originates from an adult in good health. This specimen was peripheral blood, taken on day 0 of AZD1222 vaccination. The CDR3 loop reads CASSLTEGRVEKLFF. The CDR3 region has the DNA TGTGCCAGCAGCTTAACCGAAGGAAGAGTTGAAAAACTGTTTTTT. The variable domain in full, completed from reference TRBV7-3 and TRBJ1-4, reads GAGVSQTPSNKVTEKGKYVELRCDPISGHTALYWYRQSLGQGPEFLIYFQGTGAADDSGLPNDRFFAVRPEGSVSTLKIQRTERGDSAVYLCASSLTEGRVEKLFFGSGTQLSVL.